This T cell receptor (beta chain) was captured in a study of blood T cell repertoires in COVID-19. Study information: The samples span acute and convalescent COVID-19 from the United States, Italy and Spain.

In the study's own analysis: Estimated nucleated cell counts came from reference gene primer amplification. Profiled with immunoSEQ multiplex PCR; TCRdb holds only in-frame clones, not every one. V and J calls and clone size are given by that table; D and trimming were obtained from the DNA. This sample has nearly 70,000 clones; roughly 90% occur once, and the top ten carry 6% to 7.5%. This clonotype originated in a man between 35 and 55 years old with COVID-19, enrolled during active disease. Sequencing used peripheral blood.

The CDR3 region has the DNA TGTGCCAGCTCACAAGGGGATGGAAACACCATATATTTT. It translates to CASSQGDGNTIYF. This chain links TRBV18 with TRBJ1-3, with D perhaps matching TRBD1 (5 bases). CDR1 is KGHSH, CDR2 LQKENI, per germline. This CDR3 has 13 residues. The V and J ends lost 4 bases and 3 bases respectively, with 7 bases between them.